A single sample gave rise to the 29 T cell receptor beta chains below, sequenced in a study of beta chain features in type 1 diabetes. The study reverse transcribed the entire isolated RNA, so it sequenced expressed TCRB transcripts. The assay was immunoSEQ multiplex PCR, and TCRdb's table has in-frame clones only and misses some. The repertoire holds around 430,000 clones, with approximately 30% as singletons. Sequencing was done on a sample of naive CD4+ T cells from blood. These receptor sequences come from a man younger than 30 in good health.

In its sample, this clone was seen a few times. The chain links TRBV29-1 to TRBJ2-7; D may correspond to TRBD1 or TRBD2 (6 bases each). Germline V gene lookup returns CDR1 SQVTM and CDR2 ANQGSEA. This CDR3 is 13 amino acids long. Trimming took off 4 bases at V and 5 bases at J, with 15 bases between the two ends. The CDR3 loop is CSVAGAFSHEQYF. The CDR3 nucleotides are TGCAGCGTTGCGGGGGCCTTTTCCCACGAGCAGTACTTC.

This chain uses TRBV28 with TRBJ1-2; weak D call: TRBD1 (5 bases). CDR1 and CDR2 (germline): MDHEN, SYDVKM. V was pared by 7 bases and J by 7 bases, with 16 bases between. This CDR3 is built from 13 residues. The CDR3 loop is CASTLAQGPGYTF. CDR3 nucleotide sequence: TGTGCCAGCACCCTGGCGCAGGGCCCTGGCTACACCTTC.

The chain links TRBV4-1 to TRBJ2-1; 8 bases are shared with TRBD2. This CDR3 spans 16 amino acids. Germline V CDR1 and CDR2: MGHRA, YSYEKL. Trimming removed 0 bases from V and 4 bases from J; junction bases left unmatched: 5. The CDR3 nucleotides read TGCGCCAGCAGCCAAGATGTAGTAGCGGGATACAATGAGCAGTTCTTC. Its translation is CASSQDVVAGYNEQFF.

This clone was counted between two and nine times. The CDR3, as DNA: TGTGCCAGCAGTGAATCCGGACGTAGGTCGGGGAATGAGCAGTTCTTC. It yields the protein CASSESGRRSGNEQFF. The gene calls are TRBV25-1 and TRBJ2-1; maybe TRBD2 (5 bases). This CDR3 is 16 amino acids long. The V gene lost 1 base and the J gene lost 7 bases, with 17 bases spanning the gap. The germline CDR1 and CDR2 sequences are MGHDK and SYGVNS.

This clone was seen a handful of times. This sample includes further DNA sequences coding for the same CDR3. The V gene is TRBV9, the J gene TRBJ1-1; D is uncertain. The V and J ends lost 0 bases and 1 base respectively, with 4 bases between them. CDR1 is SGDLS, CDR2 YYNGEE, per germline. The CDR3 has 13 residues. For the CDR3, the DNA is TGTGCCAGCAGCGTAGAGGGGAACACTGAAGCTTTCTTT. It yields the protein CASSVEGNTEAFF.

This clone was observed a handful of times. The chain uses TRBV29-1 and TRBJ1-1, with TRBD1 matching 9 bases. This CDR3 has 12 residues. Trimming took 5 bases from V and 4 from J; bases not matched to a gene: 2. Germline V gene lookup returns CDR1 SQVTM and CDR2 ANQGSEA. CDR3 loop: CSVLDRGTEAFF. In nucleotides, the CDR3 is TGCAGCGTTCTGGACAGGGGCACTGAAGCTTTCTTT.

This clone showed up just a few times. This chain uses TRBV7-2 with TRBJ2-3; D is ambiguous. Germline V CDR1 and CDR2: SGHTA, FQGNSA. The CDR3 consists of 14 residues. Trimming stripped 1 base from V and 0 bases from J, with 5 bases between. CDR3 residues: CASSLGLSTDTQYF. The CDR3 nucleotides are TGTGCCAGCAGCTTAGGACTGAGCACAGATACGCAGTATTTT.

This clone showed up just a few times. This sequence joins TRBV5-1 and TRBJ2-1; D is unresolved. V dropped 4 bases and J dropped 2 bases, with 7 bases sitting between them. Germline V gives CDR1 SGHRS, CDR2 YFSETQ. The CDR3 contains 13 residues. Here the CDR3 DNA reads TGCGCCAGCAGCGACACCACCTACAATGAGCAGTTCTTC. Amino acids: CASSDTTYNEQFF.

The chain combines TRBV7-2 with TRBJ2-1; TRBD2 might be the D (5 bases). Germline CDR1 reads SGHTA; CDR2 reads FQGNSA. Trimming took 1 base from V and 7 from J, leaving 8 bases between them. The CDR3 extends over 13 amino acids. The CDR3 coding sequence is TGTGCCAGCAGCTTAGGAGGGTTGAATGAGCAGTTCTTC. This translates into CASSLGGLNEQFF.

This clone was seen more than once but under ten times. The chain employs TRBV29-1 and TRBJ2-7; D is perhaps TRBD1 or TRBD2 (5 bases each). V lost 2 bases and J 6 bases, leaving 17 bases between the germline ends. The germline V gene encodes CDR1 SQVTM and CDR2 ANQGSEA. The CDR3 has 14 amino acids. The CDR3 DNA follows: TGCAGCGTTGAACCCGCCGGGGCGATTGGCGAGCAGTACTTC. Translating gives CSVEPAGAIGEQYF.

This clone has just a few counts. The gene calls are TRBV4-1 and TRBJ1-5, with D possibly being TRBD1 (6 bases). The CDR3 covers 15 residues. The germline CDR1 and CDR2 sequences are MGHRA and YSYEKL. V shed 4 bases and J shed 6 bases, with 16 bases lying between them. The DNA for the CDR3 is TGCGCCAGCAGCCCCGTACAGGGATCAGGTCAGCCCCAGCATTTT. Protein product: CASSPVQGSGQPQHF.

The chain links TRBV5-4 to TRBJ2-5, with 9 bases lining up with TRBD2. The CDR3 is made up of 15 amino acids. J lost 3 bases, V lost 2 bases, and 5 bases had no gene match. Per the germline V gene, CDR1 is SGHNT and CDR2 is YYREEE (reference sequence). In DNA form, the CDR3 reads TGTGCCAGCAGCTTAATAGCGGGGGTGGAAGAGACCCAGTACTTC. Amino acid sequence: CASSLIAGVEETQYF.

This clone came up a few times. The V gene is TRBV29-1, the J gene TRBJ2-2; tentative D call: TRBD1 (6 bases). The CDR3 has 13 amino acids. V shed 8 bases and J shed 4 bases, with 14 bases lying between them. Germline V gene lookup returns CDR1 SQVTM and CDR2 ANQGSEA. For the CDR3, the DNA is TGCAGCTCACGGGACACGGGCACCGGGGAGCTGTTTTTT. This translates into CSSRDTGTGELFF.

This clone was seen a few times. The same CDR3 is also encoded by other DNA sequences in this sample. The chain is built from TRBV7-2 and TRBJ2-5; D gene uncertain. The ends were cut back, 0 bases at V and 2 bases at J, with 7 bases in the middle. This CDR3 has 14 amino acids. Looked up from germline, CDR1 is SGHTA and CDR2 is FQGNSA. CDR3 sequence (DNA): TGTGCCAGCAGCTTAGCGAGGTATCAAGAGACCCAGTACTTC. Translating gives CASSLARYQETQYF.

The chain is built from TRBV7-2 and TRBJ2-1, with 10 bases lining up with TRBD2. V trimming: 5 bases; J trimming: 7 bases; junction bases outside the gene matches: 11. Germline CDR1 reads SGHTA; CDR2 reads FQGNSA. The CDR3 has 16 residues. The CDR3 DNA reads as TGTGCCAGCAGCCCGACCAGCGGGAGGGCCAGGAATGAGCAGTTCTTC. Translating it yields CASSPTSGRARNEQFF.

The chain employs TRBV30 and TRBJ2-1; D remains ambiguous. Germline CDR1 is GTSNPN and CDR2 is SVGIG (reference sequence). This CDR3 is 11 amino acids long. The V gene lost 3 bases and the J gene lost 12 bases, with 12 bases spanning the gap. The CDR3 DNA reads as TGTGCCTGGAGCGACTTGTCGGCGCAGTTCTTC. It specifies CAWSDLSAQFF. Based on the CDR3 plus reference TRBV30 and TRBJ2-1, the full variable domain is SQTIHQWPATLVQPVGSPLSLECTVEGTSNPNLYWYRQAAGRGLQLLFYSVGIGQISSEVPQNLSASRPQDRQFILSSKKLLLSDSGFYLCAWSDLSAQFFGPGTRLTVL.

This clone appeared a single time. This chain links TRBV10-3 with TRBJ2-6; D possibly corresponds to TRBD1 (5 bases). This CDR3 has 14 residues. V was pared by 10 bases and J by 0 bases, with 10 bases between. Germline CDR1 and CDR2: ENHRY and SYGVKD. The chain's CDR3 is CASQQASGANVLTF. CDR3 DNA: TGTGCCAGCCAACAGGCCTCTGGGGCCAACGTCCTGACTTTC.

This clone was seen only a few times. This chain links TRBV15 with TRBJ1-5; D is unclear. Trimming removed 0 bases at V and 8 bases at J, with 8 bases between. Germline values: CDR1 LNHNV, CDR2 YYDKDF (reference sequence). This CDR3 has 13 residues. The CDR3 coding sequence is TGTGCCACCAGCAGAGATCAGAAGGAGCCCCAGCATTTT. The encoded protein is CATSRDQKEPQHF.

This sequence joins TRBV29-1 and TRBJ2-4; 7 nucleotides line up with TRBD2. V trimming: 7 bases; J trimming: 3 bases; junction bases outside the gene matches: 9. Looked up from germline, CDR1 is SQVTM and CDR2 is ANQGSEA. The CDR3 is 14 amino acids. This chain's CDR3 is CSADVGGDKNIQYF. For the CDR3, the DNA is TGCAGCGCGGATGTGGGAGGGGACAAAAACATTCAGTACTTC.

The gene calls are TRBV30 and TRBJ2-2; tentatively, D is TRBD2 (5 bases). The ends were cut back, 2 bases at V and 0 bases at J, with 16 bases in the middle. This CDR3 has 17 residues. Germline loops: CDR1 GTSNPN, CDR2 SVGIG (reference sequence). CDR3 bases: TGTGCCTGGAGTTTCCCAGCGGAGCCCGCGAACACCGGGGAGCTGTTTTTT. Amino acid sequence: CAWSFPAEPANTGELFF.

CDR3 DNA sequence: TGTGCCAGCAGCCTAGGACTCCGGGCCACACCTGAGAAAGAGACCCAGTACTTC. The encoded protein is CASSLGLRATPEKETQYF. The chain has TRBV4-2 and TRBJ2-5; weak D call: TRBD2 (5 bases). The germline CDR1 and CDR2 sequences are LGHNA and YNFKEQ. Between the trimmed V and J ends, which lost 4 bases and 3 bases, there was a span of 24 bases. The CDR3 is 18 amino acids.

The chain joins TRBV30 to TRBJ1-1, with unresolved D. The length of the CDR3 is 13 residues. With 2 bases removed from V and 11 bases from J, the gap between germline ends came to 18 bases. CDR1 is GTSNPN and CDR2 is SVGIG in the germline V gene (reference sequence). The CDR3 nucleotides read TGTGCCTGGAGTCCCGAGCCAGCGTTAAGGGCTTTCTTT. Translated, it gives CAWSPEPALRAFF.

The CDR3 DNA sequence: TGTGCCAGTAATTCCCGGAACAGGGCGGACACTGAAGCTTTCTTT. Protein: CASNSRNRADTEAFF. J is TRBJ1-1 and V is TRBV19; TRBD1 is a possible D gene (6 bases). The CDR3 contains 15 residues. Trimming removed 7 bases at V and 3 bases at J, with 18 bases between. Per germline, CDR1 LNHDA and CDR2 SQIVND (reference sequence).

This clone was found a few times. The CDR3, as DNA: TGTGCCAGCAGCTTAGCGGCGGACACAGATACGCAGTATTTT. This translates into CASSLAADTDTQYF. The rearrangement uses TRBV7-2 and TRBJ2-3, with no clear D. The CDR3 sequence is 14 residues long. CDR1 and CDR2 from the germline V gene are SGHTA and FQGNSA. Trimming took 0 bases from V and 2 from J, leaving 6 bases between them.

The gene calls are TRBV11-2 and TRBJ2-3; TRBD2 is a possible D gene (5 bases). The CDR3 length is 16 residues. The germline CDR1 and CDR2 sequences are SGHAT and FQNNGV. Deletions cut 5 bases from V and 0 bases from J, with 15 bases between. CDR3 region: CASSPRRVKSTDTQYF. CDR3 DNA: TGTGCCAGCAGCCCCAGGCGGGTCAAAAGCACAGATACGCAGTATTTT.

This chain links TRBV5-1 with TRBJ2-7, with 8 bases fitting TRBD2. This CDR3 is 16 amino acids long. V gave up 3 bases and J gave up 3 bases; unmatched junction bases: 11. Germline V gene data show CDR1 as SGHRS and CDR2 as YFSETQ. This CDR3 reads CASSSISGSADYEQYF. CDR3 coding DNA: TGCGCCAGCAGCTCCATCAGCGGGAGTGCAGACTACGAGCAGTACTTC.

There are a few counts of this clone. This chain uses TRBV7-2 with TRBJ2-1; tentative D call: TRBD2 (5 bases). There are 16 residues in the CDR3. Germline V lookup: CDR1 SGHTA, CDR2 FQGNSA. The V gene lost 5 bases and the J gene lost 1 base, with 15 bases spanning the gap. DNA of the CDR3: TGTGCCAGCAGCCTCGCTTTTGGGAGTTCCTACAATGAGCAGTTCTTC. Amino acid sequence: CASSLAFGSSYNEQFF.

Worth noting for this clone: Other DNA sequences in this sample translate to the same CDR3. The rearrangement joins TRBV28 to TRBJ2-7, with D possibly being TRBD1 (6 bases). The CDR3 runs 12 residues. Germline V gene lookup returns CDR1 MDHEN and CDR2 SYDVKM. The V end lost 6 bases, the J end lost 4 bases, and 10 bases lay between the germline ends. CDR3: CASSPDRYEQYF. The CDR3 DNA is TGTGCCAGCAGCCCGGACAGATACGAGCAGTACTTC. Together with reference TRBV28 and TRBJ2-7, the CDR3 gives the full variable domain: DVKVTQSSRYLVKRTGEKVFLECVQDMDHENMFWYRQDPGLGLRLIYFSYDVKMKEKGDIPEGYSVSREKKERFSLILESASTNQTSMYLCASSPDRYEQYFGPGTRLTVT.

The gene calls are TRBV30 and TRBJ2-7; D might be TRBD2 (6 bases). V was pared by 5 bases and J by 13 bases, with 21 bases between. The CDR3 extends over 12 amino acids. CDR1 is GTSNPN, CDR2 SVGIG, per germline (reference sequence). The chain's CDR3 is CAWERGGGETYF. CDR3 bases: TGTGCCTGGGAGAGGGGCGGAGGGGAGACTTACTTC.